This T cell receptor beta chain is drawn from a study of cytomegalovirus exposure and HLA in healthy donors. Study-wide background: Within the Caucasian-associated ancestry cluster were 81% of the 398 genotyped donors.

With 2 bases clipped from V and 8 bases from J, the junction kept 9 bases outside the gene matches. CDR1 SGHTA and CDR2 FQGNSA come from the germline V gene. The CDR3 has 16 residues. Concerning this clone: Its antigen is not identified.

The PCR ran on 60 Vbeta and 13 Jbeta primers. Assay: immunoSEQ multiplex PCR; the TCRdb copy retains only in-frame clones and omits some. The data show around 170,000 clones, about 82% seen once. Study findings and constraints: The study carried out a later analysis of TCR beta sequences. It associated 16,951 of them with specific HLA alleles at a false discovery rate of 0.05. Later analysis showed TCR association rates varying by HLA locus, highest for DRB1 and lowest for HLA-C. In an earlier analysis, in approximately 570 donors, most V segments appeared productive either ~87% or ~30% of the time.

V is TRBV7-2 and J is TRBJ2-1; 10 nucleotides line up with TRBD2. The source material was PBMCs. The sequence came from a woman in her twenties or thirties in good health and CMV-seronegative. The DNA of the CDR3 is TGTGCCAGCAGCTTAAGTATTAGCGGGGGGCGCGATGAGCAGTTCTTC. Its protein is CASSLSISGGRDEQFF.